The present T cell receptor beta chain was sequenced within a study of blood T cell repertoires in COVID-19. Study-wide context: Sample material is recorded as cDNA or gDNA derived from T cells, B-cell-depleted T cells, or PBMCs.

Method: immunoSEQ multiplex PCR; TCRdb's copy keeps in-frame clones and lacks some. The sample records some 200,000 clones, just under 90% being singletons. The sequenced sample consisted of peripheral blood. This clonotype was obtained from a woman under 30 who had recovered from COVID-19.

Here the CDR3 DNA reads TGTGCCAGTCATGCTAGCGGGAGTGGGACAGATACGCAGTATTTT. It yields the protein CASHASGSGTDTQYF. The J gene is TRBJ2-3, the V gene TRBV7-9, with 10 positions matching TRBD2. The V and J ends lost 9 bases and 3 bases, in that order; junction bases with no gene match: 9. Germline CDR1 SEHNR, CDR2 FQNEAQ (reference sequence). The CDR3 is made up of 15 amino acids. The variable domain in full, completed from reference TRBV7-9 and TRBJ2-3, reads DTGVSQNPRHKITKRGQNVTFRCDPISEHNRLYWYRQTLGQGPEFLTYFQNEAQLEKSRLLSDRFSAERPKGSFSTLEIQRTEQGDSAMYLCASHASGSGTDTQYFGPGTRLTVL.